The 9 T cell receptor beta chains reported below all come from one sample, sequenced in a study of cytomegalovirus exposure and HLA in healthy donors. This PCR relied on a set of 60 Vbeta primers and 13 Jbeta primers. Produced via immunoSEQ multiplex PCR; TCRdb's table is partial and in-frame only. The table lists 200,000 to 250,000 clones, 75% to 90% of them singletons, with less than 3.5% in the top ten. The sequenced sample consisted of PBMCs. These receptors came from a woman between 35 and 50 years old in good health and CMV-seronegative.

The chain joins TRBV19 to TRBJ2-2; D unclear. The CDR3 is 13 residues long. Germline V lookup: CDR1 LNHDA, CDR2 SQIVND (reference sequence). The CDR3 bases are TGTGCGGTCGACACGAGATACACCGGGGAGCTGTTTTTT. Encoded protein: CAVDTRYTGELFF.

The chain couples TRBV7-9 to TRBJ2-5; 9 bases fit TRBD2. V lost 5 bases to trimming and J lost 4 bases; unmatched junction nucleotides: 2. The CDR3 loop spans 13 amino acids. Germline assignment: CDR1 SEHNR and CDR2 FQNEAQ (reference sequence). The CDR3 reads CASSLSGGETQYF. The CDR3 DNA follows: TGTGCCAGCAGCCTTAGCGGGGGAGAGACCCAGTACTTC.

The count of this clone is one. The same CDR3 can be traced to other DNA sequences in this sample. The CDR3 sequence is CASSSLSTGNTIYF. CDR3 in DNA: TGTGCCAGCAGCTCATTGAGTACGGGAAACACCATATATTTT. The chain carries TRBV7-9 and TRBJ1-3; D uncertain. V gave up 4 bases and J gave up 4 bases, with 11 bases separating them. This CDR3 region has 14 residues. Germline V gives CDR1 SEHNR, CDR2 FQNEAQ (reference sequence).

This CDR3 is CASSLGLGGLEYF. Written as DNA, the CDR3 is TGTGCCAGCAGCTTAGGCTTAGGAGGCCTGGAGTATTTT. The rearrangement links TRBV13 to TRBJ2-3; tentative D call: TRBD2 (5 bases). V shed 0 bases and J shed 13 bases, with 14 bases lying between them. Germline CDR1 PRHDT, CDR2 FYEKMQ (reference sequence). This CDR3 comprises 13 residues. The full variable domain, rest sourced from reference TRBV13 and TRBJ2-3, is AAGVIQSPRHLIKEKRETATLKCYPIPRHDTVYWYQQGPGQDPQFLISFYEKMQSDKGSIPDRFSAQQFSDYHSELNMSSLELGDSALYFCASSLGLGGLEYFGPGTRLTVL.

The chain combines TRBV19 with TRBJ2-7, with 9 bases identical to TRBD2. With V trimmed by 4 bases and J by 5 bases, 6 bases remained unmatched. This CDR3 is 14 amino acids long. CDR1 is LNHDA, CDR2 SQIVND, per germline (reference sequence). The CDR3 spells CASSTAGGPNEQYF. CDR3 sequence (DNA): TGTGCCAGTAGTACTGCGGGAGGGCCCAACGAGCAGTACTTC.

This chain links TRBV10-3 with TRBJ1-5, with 7 positions matching TRBD1. The CDR3 consists of 13 residues. CDR1 ENHRY and CDR2 SYGVKD come from the germline V gene. Trimming took 7 bases from V and 3 from J; bases not matched to a gene: 3. Here the CDR3 reads CAITGTVNQPQHF. CDR3 DNA: TGTGCCATCACCGGGACAGTCAATCAGCCCCAGCATTTT.

This chain joins TRBV7-9 and TRBJ1-1, with TRBD1 matching over 7 bases. This CDR3 spans 13 amino acids. Unmatched junction bases numbered 1, after V lost 5 bases and J lost 1 base. The germline CDR1 and CDR2 sequences are SEHNR and FQNEAQ (reference sequence). CDR3 DNA: TGTGCCAGCAGCCGGGACAGGAACACTGAAGCTTTCTTT. As protein: CASSRDRNTEAFF.

This clone was recorded a few times. The chain uses TRBV27 and TRBJ2-2, with 8 bases lining up with TRBD1. Germline loops: CDR1 MNHEY, CDR2 SMNVEV (reference sequence). Trimming at V came to 2 bases and at J to 8 bases, leaving 10 bases not matched to a gene. The CDR3 has 16 amino acids. The CDR3 bases are TGTGCCAGCAGTTTAATTTCCGGGCAGGGGGCTGGGGAGCTGTTTTTT. Translation gives CASSLISGQGAGELFF.

The chain links TRBV6-6 to TRBJ1-1; TRBD1 might be the D (5 bases). Germline assignment: CDR1 MNHNY and CDR2 SVGAGI (reference sequence). This CDR3 has 14 residues. Trimming removed 7 bases from V and 1 base from J, with 13 bases in between. CDR3 nucleotide sequence: TGTGCCAGCACCCCGGGCAGGGAGAACACTGAAGCTTTCTTT. Translating it yields CASTPGRENTEAFF.